The next 16 T cell receptor beta chains were all read from a single sample in a study of human T cells and chemical hapten exposure. Time point defined: patch test 1, 2 weeks after DPC sensitization. As to treatment: therapeutic diphenylcyclopropenone sensitization with weekly scalp DPC. TCRdb fed the RACE reads into MiXCR, producing one record per CDR3 protein. Here the sample spans 340,000 or so distinct CDR3 sequences, under 9% being singletons. Here the sequenced sample was whole blood, taken in connection with sensitization to the hapten diphenylcyclopropenone (DPC). These receptor sequences come from a woman aged 18 to 35 with alopecia areata. Some clones in this sample may be carry-over from other donors' samples.

V is TRBV7-9 and J is TRBJ1-1; no clear D gene. Between the trimmed V and J ends, which lost 1 base and 3 bases, there was a span of 6 bases. The CDR3 sequence is 13 residues long. Per the germline V gene, CDR1 is SEHNR and CDR2 is FQNEAQ (reference sequence). CDR3 DNA: TGTGCCAGCAGCTTAGAGGCCTACACTGAAGCTTTCTTT. Protein: CASSLEAYTEAFF. The complete variable domain, with remaining parts taken from reference TRBV7-9 and TRBJ1-1, reads DTGVSQNPRHKITKRGQNVTFRCDPISEHNRLYWYRQTLGQGPEFLTYFQNEAQLEKSRLLSDRFSAERPKGSFSTLEIQRTEQGDSAMYLCASSLEAYTEAFFGQGTRLTVV.

This clonotype was picked up many times. The chain employs TRBV5-1 and TRBJ2-3; no clear D. Deletions cut 0 bases from V and 2 bases from J, with 7 bases between. The germline V gene encodes CDR1 SGHRS and CDR2 YFSETQ. This CDR3 spans 14 amino acids. The CDR3 region has the DNA TGCGCCAGCAGCTTGGGGCAGACCACAGATACGCAGTATTTT. This encodes CASSLGQTTDTQYF.

The chain joins TRBV21-1 to TRBJ1-2; TRBD1 is the table's D call, not checked against the DNA. TRBV21-1 is reported as a pseudogene. The CDR3 sequence is 15 residues long. The DNA for the CDR3 is TGTGCCAGCAGCAACGTTATAGTAGGGACCGAGGGCTACACCTTC. It codes for CASSNVIVGTEGYTF.

This clonotype came up many times. This chain links TRBV4-2 with TRBJ1-1; D gene ambiguous. The CDR3 covers 14 residues. Germline lookup yields CDR1 LGHNA and CDR2 YNFKEQ. With 0 bases removed from V and 2 bases from J, the gap between germline ends came to 7 bases. Written as DNA, the CDR3 is TGTGCCAGCAGCCAAGATCGGTCCAACACTGAAGCTTTCTTT. Translation gives CASSQDRSNTEAFF.

This clonotype appeared many times. The V gene is TRBV6-2 or TRBV6-3, the J gene TRBJ2-7; no clear D gene. Trimming removed 0 bases from V and 4 bases from J, with 7 bases in between. Germline CDR1 is MNHEY and CDR2 is SVGEGT. The length of the CDR3 is 13 residues. The CDR3 loop is CASSYSPVYEQYF. Here the CDR3 DNA reads TGTGCCAGCAGTTACTCGCCTGTATACGAGCAGTACTTC.

V gene TRBV5-5 combines with J gene TRBJ2-7; D may match TRBD1 or TRBD2 (5 bases each). Trimming took off 1 base at V and 4 bases at J, with 12 bases between the two ends. The CDR3 loop spans 14 amino acids. Germline V gives CDR1 SGHKS, CDR2 YYEKEE (reference sequence). The CDR3 loop reads CASSLWDGVYEQYF. In DNA, the CDR3 is TGTGCCAGCAGCTTGTGGGACGGGGTATACGAGCAGTACTTC.

The chain couples TRBV6-2 or TRBV6-3 to TRBJ2-3; the D call may be TRBD1 or TRBD2 (5 bases each). V was shortened by 6 bases and J by 0 bases, with 16 bases between the two germline ends. The CDR3 is 16 amino acids. Germline lookup yields CDR1 MNHEY and CDR2 SVGEGT. The DNA for the CDR3 is TGTGCCAGCAGCAGAGGGGCTCGACATAGCACAGATACGCAGTATTTT. Protein: CASSRGARHSTDTQYF.

This clonotype was seen a handful of times. The DNA for the CDR3 is TGTGCCACCAGCAGAGATGGGAGAGGGGACTACGAGCAGTACTTC. It codes for CATSRDGRGDYEQYF. This chain connects TRBV15 to TRBJ2-7; TRBD1 or TRBD2 may be the D gene (5 bases each). This CDR3 has 15 amino acids. The germline V gene has CDR1 LNHNV and CDR2 YYDKDF (reference sequence). Trimming removed 0 bases from V and 3 bases from J, with 12 bases in between.

In its sample, this clonotype was seen a few times. The chain has TRBV20-1 and TRBJ2-3; TRBD2 might be the D (6 bases). Germline V lookup: CDR1 DFQATT, CDR2 SNEGSKA (reference sequence). The CDR3 is 17 residues long. Trimming cost V 1 base and J 2 bases, with 19 bases left between them. This CDR3 reads CSARVGLGGAVTDTQYF. CDR3 DNA: TGCAGTGCTAGAGTAGGACTGGGCGGGGCGGTCACAGATACGCAGTATTTT.

This clonotype was counted many times. This rearrangement joins TRBV28 to TRBJ2-5; the match to TRBD2 covers 7 bases. Germline CDR1 and CDR2: MDHEN and SYDVKM. The CDR3 has 13 amino acids. V trimming: 6 bases; J trimming: 0 bases; junction bases outside the gene matches: 1. The CDR3 here is CASSGGNQETQYF. In DNA form, the CDR3 reads TGTGCCAGCAGCGGGGGGAACCAAGAGACCCAGTACTTC. Full variable domain (remainder filled in from reference TRBV28 and TRBJ2-5): DVKVTQSSRYLVKRTGEKVFLECVQDMDHENMFWYRQDPGLGLRLIYFSYDVKMKEKGDIPEGYSVSREKKERFSLILESASTNQTSMYLCASSGGNQETQYFGPGTRLLVL.

This clonotype was counted a few times. The chain recombines TRBV5-1 with TRBJ2-3; the match to TRBD1 covers 10 bases. V lost 3 bases, J lost 4 bases, and 8 bases stayed unmatched. Looked up from germline, CDR1 is SGHRS and CDR2 is YFSETQ. The CDR3 spans 16 residues. For the CDR3, the DNA is TGCGCCAGCAGCTCGAGGGGACAGGGGATCTCAGATACGCAGTATTTT. This sequence encodes CASSSRGQGISDTQYF.

The chain combines TRBV5-1 with TRBJ2-1, with TRBD2 as a possible D gene (6 bases). The V and J ends lost 5 bases and 4 bases respectively, with 10 bases between them. Per the germline V gene, CDR1 is SGHRS and CDR2 is YFSETQ. This CDR3 region has 13 residues. CDR3 bases: TGCGCCAGCAGAGGGACTGGATACAATGAGCAGTTCTTC. This gives the protein CASRGTGYNEQFF.

This clonotype was picked up a small number of times. The chain couples TRBV6-5 to TRBJ1-4, with 7 bases fitting TRBD1. The V and J ends lost 8 bases and 7 bases, in that order; junction bases with no gene match: 7. The CDR3 is made up of 13 amino acids. Germline V gene data show CDR1 as MNHEY and CDR2 as SVGAGI. The CDR3 sequence: CASSTGTAEKLFF. In DNA, the CDR3 is TGTGCCAGCTCAACCGGGACAGCTGAAAAACTGTTTTTT.

This sequence joins TRBV7-6 and TRBJ2-5; 9 bases are a match to TRBD1. Germline CDR1 is SGHVS and CDR2 is FNYEAQ. The CDR3 is 19 amino acids. Losses at the gene ends were 0 bases for V and 4 bases for J; bases not matched to a gene: 15. CDR3 sequence: CASSLAPALGTGQRETQYF. Here the CDR3 DNA reads TGTGCCAGCAGCTTAGCGCCTGCCTTAGGGACAGGGCAAAGAGAGACCCAGTACTTC.

This clonotype has more than one count but fewer than ten. The chain recombines TRBV4-1 with TRBJ1-2, with D maybe TRBD1 (5 bases). The germline CDR1 and CDR2 sequences are MGHRA and YSYEKL. The V gene lost 4 bases and the J gene lost 6 bases, with 15 bases spanning the gap. CDR3 size: 14 residues. CDR3 sequence reads: CASSLDRPDDGYTF. The CDR3 DNA reads TGCGCCAGCAGCCTAGACAGACCGGATGATGGCTACACCTTC.

This clonotype was seen a handful of times. The V and J genes are TRBV3-1 and TRBJ2-3, with 9 nucleotides matching TRBD2. The CDR3 runs to 14 residues. V lost 5 bases and J lost 5; bases outside the gene matches: 5. The germline CDR1 and CDR2 sequences are LGHDT and YNNKEL (reference sequence). The CDR3 loop reads CASSFSSGGDTQYF. CDR3 nucleotides: TGTGCCAGCAGCTTCAGTAGCGGGGGAGATACGCAGTATTTT.